The sequence of this TCR beta chain was determined in a study of CD4+ T cells in melanoma. Assay: immunoSEQ multiplex PCR; the TCRdb copy retains only in-frame clones and omits some. The sample consists of more than 110,000 clones, roughly 91% of them appearing once. As concerns this clone: The antigen remains unidentified.

The study, taken as a whole, reports: Reportedly, melanoma neoantigen-specific CD4+ T cells showed varied differentiation states. A reported correlation linked neoantigen-specific CD4+ T cells to CD8+, macrophage and B cell function.

Germline V gives CDR1 MGHDK, CDR2 SYGVNS. The CDR3 has 12 residues. The V gene lost 7 bases and the J gene lost 2 bases, with 9 bases spanning the gap. The source of this sequence is a human donor with melanoma. This chain links TRBV25-1 with TRBJ2-7; possible D gene TRBD1, 5 bases. The CDR3 protein is CASKTETYEQYF. CDR3 nucleotide sequence: TGTGCCAGCAAGACAGAGACCTACGAGCAGTACTTC.